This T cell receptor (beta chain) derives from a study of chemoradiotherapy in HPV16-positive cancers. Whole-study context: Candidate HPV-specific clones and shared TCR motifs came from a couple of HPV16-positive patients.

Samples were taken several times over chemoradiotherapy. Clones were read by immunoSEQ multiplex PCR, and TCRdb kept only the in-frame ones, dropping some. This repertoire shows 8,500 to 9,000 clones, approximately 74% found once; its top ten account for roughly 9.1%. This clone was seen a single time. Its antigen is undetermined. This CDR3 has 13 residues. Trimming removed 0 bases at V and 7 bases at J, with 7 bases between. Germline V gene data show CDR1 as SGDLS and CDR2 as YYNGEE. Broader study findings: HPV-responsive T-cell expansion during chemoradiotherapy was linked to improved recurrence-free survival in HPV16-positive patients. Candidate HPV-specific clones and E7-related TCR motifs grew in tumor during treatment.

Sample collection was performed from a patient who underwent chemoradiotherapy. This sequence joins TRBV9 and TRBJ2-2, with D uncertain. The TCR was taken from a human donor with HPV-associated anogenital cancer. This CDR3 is CASSVDWGGELFF. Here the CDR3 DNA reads TGTGCCAGCAGCGTAGATTGGGGCGGGGAGCTGTTTTTT.